The 3 T cell receptor beta chains reported below all come from one sample, sequenced in a study of cytomegalovirus exposure and HLA in healthy donors. 13 Jbeta primers and 60 Vbeta primers were used for the PCR. The data were produced by immunoSEQ multiplex PCR, yet TCRdb's version contains in-frame clones alone and is incomplete. The profile shows roughly 190,000 clones, about four fifths of them singletons. The sequencing input was PBMCs. Receptor source: a female donor in good health and CMV-seronegative.

This clone turned up a few times. The DNA for the CDR3 is TGTGCCAGCAGCGTCGCGGGAGGGGGAGAGCAGTTCTTC. Encoded protein: CASSVAGGGEQFF. V and J are TRBV9 and TRBJ2-1, with TRBD2 identical over 9 bases. The CDR3 is 13 residues long. CDR1 is SGDLS, CDR2 YYNGEE, per germline. The junction had 4 bases not matched to a gene; V was cut back by 2 bases and J by 10 bases.

The chain combines TRBV28 with TRBJ1-2, with D tentatively TRBD1 (6 bases). Germline CDR1 MDHEN, CDR2 SYDVKM. V lost 9 bases, J lost 5 bases, and 19 bases lay in between. The CDR3 runs 14 residues. The CDR3 DNA reads TGTGCCAGTAAAACAGGGAACCGGGTATATGGCTACACCTTC. It encodes CASKTGNRVYGYTF.

The chain is built from TRBV2 and TRBJ2-7; 8 bases are shared with TRBD1. The CDR3 sequence is 14 residues long. The junction had 5 bases not matched to a gene; V was cut back by 5 bases and J by 2 bases. Germline-derived CDR1 and CDR2 are SNHLY and FYNNEI. CDR3: CASSSRTGTYEQYF. CDR3 coding DNA: TGTGCCAGCAGTTCCCGGACAGGGACCTACGAGCAGTACTTC.